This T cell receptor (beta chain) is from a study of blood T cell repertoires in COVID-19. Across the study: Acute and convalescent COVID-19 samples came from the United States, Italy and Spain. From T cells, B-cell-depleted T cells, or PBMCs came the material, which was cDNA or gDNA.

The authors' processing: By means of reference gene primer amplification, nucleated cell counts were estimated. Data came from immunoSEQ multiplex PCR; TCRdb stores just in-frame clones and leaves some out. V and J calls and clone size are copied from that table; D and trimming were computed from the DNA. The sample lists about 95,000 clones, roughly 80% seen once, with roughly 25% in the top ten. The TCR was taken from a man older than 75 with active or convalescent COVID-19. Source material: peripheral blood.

CDR3 nucleotides: TGTGCCAGCAGTGACCTAGGCGCCTACAATGAGCAGTTCTTC. Translated: CASSDLGAYNEQFF. The V and J genes are TRBV6-1 and TRBJ2-1; D unclear. V was pared by 3 bases and J by 2 bases, with 8 bases between. The CDR3 loop spans 14 amino acids. Germline V gene data show CDR1 as MNHNS and CDR2 as SASEGT.